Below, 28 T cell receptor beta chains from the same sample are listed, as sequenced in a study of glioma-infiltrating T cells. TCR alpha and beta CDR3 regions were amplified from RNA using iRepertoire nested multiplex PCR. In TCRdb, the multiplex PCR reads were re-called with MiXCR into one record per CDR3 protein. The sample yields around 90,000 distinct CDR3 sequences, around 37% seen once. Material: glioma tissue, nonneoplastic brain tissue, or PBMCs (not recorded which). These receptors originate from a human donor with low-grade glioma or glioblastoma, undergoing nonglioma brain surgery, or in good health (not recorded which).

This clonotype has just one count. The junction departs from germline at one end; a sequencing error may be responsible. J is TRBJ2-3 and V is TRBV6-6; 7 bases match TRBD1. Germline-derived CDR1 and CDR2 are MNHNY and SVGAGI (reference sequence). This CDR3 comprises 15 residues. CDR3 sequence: CASSYVGQSTGTQYF. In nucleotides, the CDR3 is TGTGCCAGCAGTTACGTGGGACAGAGCACAGGTACGCAGTATTTT.

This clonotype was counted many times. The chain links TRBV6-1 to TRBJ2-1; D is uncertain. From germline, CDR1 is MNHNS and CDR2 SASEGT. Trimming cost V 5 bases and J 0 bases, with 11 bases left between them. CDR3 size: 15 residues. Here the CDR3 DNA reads TGTGCCAGCAGTTCCTACCCCAGCTCCTACAATGAGCAGTTCTTC. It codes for CASSSYPSSYNEQFF.

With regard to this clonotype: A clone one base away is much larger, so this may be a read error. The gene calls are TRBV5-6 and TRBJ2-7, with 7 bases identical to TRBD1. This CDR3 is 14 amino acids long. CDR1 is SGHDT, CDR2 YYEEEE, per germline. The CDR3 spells CANSQTGLLYEQYF. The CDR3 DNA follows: TGTGCCAACAGCCAGACAGGGCTCCTATACGAGCAGTACTTC.

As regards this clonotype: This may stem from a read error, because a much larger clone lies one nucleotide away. CDR3 protein: CASSQASAGGSKDTQYF. CDR3 nucleotide sequence: TGTGCCAGCAGCCAAGCGAGTGCCGGGGGGAGCAAAGATACGCAGTATTTT. The J gene is TRBJ2-3, the V gene TRBV3-1, with 7 bases that match TRBD2. The V gene's germline CDR1 is LGHDT and CDR2 YNNKEL (reference sequence). The CDR3 is made up of 17 amino acids.

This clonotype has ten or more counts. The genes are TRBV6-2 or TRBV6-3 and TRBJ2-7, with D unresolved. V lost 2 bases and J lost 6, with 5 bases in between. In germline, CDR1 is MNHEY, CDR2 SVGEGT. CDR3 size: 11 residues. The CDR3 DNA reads TGTGCCAGCAGTTACGAGGCCGAGCAGTACTTC. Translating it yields CASSYEAEQYF.

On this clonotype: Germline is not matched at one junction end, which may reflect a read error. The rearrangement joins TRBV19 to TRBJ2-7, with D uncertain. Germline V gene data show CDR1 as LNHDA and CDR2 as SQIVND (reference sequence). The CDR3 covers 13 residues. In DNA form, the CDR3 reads TGTGCCAGTAGTATTGAACCGGCCTACGAGCAGCACTTT. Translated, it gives CASSIEPAYEQHF. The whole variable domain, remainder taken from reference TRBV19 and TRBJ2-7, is DGGITQSPKYLFRKEGQNVTLSCEQNLNHDAMYWYRQDPGQGLRLIYYSQIVNDFQKGDIAEGYSVSREKKESFPLTVTSAQKNPTAFYLCASSIEPAYEQHFGPGTRLTVT.

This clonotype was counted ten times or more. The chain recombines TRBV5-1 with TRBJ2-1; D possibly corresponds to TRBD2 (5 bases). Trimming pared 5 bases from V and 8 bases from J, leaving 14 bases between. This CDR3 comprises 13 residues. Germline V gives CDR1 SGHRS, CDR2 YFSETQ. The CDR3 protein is CASRPDLTHEQFF. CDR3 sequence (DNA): TGCGCCAGCAGACCGGACTTAACCCATGAGCAGTTCTTC.

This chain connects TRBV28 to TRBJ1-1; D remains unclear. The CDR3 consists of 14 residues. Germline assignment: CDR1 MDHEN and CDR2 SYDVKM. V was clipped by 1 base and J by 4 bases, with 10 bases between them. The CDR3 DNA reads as TGTGCCAGCAGTTTATTAGAGTCTATCACTGAAGCTTTCTTT. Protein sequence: CASSLLESITEAFF.

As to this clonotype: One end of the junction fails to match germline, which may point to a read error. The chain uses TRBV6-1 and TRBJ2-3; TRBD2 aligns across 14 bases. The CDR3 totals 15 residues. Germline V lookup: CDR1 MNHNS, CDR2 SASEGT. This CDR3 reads CAGSQGTSGSNTQYF. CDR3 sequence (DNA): TGCGCCGGCAGTCAAGGGACTAGCGGGAGTAATACGCAGTATTTT.

The CDR3 bases are TGTGCCAGTAGTTCGGCAGGGTTTAGTGAAAAACTGTTTTTT. It translates to CASSSAGFSEKLFF. V usage is TRBV19 and J usage is TRBJ1-4; maybe TRBD1 (5 bases). The CDR3 length is 14 residues. The V gene lost 5 bases and the J gene lost 7 bases, with 14 bases spanning the gap. Looked up from germline, CDR1 is LNHDA and CDR2 is SQIVND (reference sequence).

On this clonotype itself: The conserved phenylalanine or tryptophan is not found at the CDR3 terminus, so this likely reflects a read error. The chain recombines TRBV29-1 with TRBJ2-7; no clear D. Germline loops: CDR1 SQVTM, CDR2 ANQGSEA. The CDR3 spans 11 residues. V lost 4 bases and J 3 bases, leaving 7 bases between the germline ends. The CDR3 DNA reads TGCAGCGTTGTCGGAATCTACGAGCAGTACCTC. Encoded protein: CSVVGIYEQYL.

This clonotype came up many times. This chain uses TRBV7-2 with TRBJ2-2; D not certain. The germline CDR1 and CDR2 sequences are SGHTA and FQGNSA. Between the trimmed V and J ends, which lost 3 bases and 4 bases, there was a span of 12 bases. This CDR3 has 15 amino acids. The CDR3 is CASSFSLGFTGELFF. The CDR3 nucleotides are TGTGCCAGCAGCTTCAGCCTTGGATTCACCGGGGAGCTGTTTTTT.

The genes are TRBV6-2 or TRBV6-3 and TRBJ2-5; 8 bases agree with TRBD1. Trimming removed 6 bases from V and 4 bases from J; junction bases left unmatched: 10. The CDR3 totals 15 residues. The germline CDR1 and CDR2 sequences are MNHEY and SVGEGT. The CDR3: CASRAGQGLVETQYF. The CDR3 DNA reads TGTGCCAGCAGGGCAGGACAGGGATTGGTAGAGACCCAGTACTTC.

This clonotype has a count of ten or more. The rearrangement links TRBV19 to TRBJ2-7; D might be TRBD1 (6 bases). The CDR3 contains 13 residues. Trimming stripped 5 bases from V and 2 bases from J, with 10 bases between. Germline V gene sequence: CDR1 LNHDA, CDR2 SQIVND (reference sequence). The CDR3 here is CASSAGQTYEQYF. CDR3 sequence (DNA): TGTGCCAGTAGTGCCGGACAGACCTACGAGCAGTACTTC. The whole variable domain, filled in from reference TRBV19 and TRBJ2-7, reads DGGITQSPKYLFRKEGQNVTLSCEQNLNHDAMYWYRQDPGQGLRLIYYSQIVNDFQKGDIAEGYSVSREKKESFPLTVTSAQKNPTAFYLCASSAGQTYEQYFGPGTRLTVT.

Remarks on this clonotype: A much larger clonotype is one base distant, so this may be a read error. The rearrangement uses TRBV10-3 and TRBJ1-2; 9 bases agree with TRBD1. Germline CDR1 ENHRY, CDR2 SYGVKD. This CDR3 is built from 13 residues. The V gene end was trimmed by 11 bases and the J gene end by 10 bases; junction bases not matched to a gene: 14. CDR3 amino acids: CASGGQGIRDYTF. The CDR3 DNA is TGTGCCTCGGGGGGACAGGGTATTAGGGACTACACCTTC.

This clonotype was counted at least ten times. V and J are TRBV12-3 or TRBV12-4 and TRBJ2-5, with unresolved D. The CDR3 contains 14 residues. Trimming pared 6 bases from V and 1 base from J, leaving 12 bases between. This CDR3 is CASSSNRIQETQYF. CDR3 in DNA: TGTGCCAGCAGCTCAAACCGGATCCAAGAGACCCAGTACTTC.

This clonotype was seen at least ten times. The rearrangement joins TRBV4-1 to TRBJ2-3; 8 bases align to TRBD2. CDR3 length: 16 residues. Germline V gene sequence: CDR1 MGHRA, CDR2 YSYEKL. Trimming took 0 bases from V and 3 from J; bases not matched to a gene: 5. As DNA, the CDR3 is TGCGCCAGCAGCCAAGATGCGGGAGGATGGACAGATACGCAGTATTTT. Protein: CASSQDAGGWTDTQYF.

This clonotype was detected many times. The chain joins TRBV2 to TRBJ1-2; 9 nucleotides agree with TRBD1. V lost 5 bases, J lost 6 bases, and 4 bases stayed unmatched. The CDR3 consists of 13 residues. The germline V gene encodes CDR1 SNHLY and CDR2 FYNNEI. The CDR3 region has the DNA TGTGCCAGCAGTCCTGGACAGGGGCATGGCTACACCTTC. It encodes CASSPGQGHGYTF. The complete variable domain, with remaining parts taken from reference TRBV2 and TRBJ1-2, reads EPEVTQTPSHQVTQMGQEVILRCVPISNHLYFYWYRQILGQKVEFLVSFYNNEISEKSEIFDDQFSVERPDGSNFTLKIRSTKLEDSAMYFCASSPGQGHGYTFGSGTRLTVV.

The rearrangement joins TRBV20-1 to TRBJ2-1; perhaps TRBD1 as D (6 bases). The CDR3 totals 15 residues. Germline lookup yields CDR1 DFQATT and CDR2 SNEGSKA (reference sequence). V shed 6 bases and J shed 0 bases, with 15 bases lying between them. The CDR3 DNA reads TGCAGTGCAGATCTATTGGACAGCTCCTACAATGAGCAGTTCTTC. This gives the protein CSADLLDSSYNEQFF.

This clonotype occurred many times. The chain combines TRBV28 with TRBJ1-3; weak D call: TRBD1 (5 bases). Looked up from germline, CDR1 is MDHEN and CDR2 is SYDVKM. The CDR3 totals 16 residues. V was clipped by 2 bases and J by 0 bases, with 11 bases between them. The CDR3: CASSLGRESSGNTIYF. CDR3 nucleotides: TGTGCCAGCAGTTTAGGCAGGGAGAGCTCTGGAAACACCATATATTTT.

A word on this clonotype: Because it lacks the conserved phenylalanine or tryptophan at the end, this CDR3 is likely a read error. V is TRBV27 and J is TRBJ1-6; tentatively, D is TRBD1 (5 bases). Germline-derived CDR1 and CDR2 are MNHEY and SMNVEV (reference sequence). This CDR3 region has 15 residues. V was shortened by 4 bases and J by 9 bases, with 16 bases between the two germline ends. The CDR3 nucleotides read TGTGCCAGCAGTTATACGGGACGTGCAAGTTCACCCCTCCACCTT. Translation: CASSYTGRASSPLHL.

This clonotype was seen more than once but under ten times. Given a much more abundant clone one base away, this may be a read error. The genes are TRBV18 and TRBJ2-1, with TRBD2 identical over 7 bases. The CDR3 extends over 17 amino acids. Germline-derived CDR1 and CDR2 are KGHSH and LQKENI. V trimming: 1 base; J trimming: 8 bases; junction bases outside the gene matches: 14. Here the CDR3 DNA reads TGTGCCAGCTCACCACTTGTGGGACCAGCGGGGTTTGATGAGCAGTTCTTC. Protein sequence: CASSPLVGPAGFDEQFF.

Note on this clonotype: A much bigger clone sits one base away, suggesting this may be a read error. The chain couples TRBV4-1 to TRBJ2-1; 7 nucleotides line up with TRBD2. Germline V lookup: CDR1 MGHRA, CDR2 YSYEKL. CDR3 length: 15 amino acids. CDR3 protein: CASSPRSGAYNEQSF. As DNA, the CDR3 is TGTGCCAGCAGTCCCCGCAGCGGGGCCTACAATGAGCAGTCCTTC.

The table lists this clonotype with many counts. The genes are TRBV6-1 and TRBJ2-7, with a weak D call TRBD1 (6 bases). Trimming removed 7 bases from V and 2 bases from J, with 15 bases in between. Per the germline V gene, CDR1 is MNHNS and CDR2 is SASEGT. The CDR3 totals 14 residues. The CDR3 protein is CASTDRLKAYEQYF. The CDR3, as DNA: TGTGCCAGCACCGACAGGCTTAAGGCCTACGAGCAGTACTTC.

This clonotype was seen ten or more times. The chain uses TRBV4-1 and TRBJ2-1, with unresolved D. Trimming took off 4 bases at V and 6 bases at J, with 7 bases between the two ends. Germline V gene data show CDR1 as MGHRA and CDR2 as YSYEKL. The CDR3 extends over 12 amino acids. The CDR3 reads CASSPHSNEQFF. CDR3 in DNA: TGCGCCAGCAGCCCACACAGCAATGAGCAGTTCTTC.

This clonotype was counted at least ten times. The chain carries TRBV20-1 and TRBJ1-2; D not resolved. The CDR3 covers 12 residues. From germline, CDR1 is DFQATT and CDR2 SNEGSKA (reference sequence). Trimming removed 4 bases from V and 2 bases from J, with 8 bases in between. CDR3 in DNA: TGCAGTGCTATGGGCGGGAACTATGGCTACACCTTC. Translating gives CSAMGGNYGYTF.

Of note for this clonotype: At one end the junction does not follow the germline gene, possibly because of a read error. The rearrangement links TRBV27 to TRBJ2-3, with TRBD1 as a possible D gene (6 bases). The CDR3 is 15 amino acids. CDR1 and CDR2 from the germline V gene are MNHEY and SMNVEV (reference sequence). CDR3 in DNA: TGCGCCAGCGGTCCAACGGACAGAAGTGGTATAACGCAGTATTTT. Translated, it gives CASGPTDRSGITQYF.

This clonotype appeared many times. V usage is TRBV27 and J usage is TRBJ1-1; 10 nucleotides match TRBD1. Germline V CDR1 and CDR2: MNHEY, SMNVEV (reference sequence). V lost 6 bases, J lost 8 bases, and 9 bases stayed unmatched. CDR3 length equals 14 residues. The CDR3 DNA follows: TGTGCCAGCAGCGCCCGGACAGGGGGTGCGGAAGCTTTCTTT. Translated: CASSARTGGAEAFF.